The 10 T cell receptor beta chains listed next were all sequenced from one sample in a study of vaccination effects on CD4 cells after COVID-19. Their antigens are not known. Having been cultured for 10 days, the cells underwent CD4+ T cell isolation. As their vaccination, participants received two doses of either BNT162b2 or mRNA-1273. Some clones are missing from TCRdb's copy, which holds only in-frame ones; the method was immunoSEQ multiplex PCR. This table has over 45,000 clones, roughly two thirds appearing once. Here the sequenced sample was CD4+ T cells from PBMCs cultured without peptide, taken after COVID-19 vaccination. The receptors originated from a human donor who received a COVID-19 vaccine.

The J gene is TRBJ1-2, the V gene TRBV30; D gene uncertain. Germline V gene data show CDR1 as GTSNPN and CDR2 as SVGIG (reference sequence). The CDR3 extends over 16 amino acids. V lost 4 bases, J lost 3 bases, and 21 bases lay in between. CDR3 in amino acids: CAWIPEWSSPYYGYTF. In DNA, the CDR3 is TGTGCCTGGATTCCCGAGTGGAGCTCTCCGTACTATGGCTACACCTTC.

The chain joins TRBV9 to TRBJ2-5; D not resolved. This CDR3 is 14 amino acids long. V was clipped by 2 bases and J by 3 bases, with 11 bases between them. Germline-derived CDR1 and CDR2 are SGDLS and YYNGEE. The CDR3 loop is CASSVGGEKETQYF. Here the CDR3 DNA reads TGTGCCAGCAGCGTGGGTGGGGAAAAAGAGACCCAGTACTTC.

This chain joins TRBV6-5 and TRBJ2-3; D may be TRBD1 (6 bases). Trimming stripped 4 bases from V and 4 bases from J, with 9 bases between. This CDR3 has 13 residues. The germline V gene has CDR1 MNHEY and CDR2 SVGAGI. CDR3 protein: CASSFRGADTQYF. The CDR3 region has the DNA TGTGCCAGCAGTTTCAGGGGAGCAGATACGCAGTATTTT.

CDR3 DNA sequence: TGTGCCAGTAGTATAGGATCCGACAGGACGTACAATGAGCAGTTCTTC. This codes for CASSIGSDRTYNEQFF. This chain uses TRBV19 with TRBJ2-1, with D possibly TRBD1 on 6 matching bases. Germline assignment: CDR1 LNHDA and CDR2 SQIVND (reference sequence). The CDR3 consists of 16 residues. V was shortened by 1 base and J by 4 bases, with 14 bases between the two germline ends.

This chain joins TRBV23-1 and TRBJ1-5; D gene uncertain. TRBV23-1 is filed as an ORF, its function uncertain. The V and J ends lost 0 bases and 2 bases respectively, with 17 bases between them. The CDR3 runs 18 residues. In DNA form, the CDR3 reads TGCGCCAGCAGTCAATCTCGCAGGCAAGTAGTGTGCAATCAGCCCCAGCATTTT. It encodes CASSQSRRQVVCNQPQHF.

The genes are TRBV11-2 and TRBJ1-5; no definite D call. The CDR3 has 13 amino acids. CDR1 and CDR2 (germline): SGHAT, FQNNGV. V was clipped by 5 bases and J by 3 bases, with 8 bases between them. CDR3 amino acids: CASSTTTNQPQHF. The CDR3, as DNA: TGTGCCAGCAGCACAACGACCAATCAGCCCCAGCATTTT.

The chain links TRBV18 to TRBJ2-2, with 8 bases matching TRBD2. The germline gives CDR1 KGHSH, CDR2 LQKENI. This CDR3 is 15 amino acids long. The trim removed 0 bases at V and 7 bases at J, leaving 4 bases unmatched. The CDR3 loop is CASSPPGLDLGELFF. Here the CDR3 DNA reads TGTGCCAGCTCACCACCGGGACTAGACCTCGGGGAGCTGTTTTTT.

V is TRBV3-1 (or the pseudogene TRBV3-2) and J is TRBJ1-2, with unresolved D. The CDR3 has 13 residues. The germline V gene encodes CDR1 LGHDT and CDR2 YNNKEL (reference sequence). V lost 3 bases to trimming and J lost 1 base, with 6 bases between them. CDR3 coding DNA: TGTGCCAGCAGCCAGACAAGTAACTATGGCTACACCTTC. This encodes CASSQTSNYGYTF.

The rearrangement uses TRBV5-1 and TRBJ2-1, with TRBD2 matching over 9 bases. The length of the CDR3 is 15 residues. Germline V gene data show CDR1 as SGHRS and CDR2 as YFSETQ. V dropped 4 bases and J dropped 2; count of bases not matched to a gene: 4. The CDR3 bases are TGCGCCAGCAGCATTAGCGGGGGAACCTACAATGAGCAGTTCTTC. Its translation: CASSISGGTYNEQFF. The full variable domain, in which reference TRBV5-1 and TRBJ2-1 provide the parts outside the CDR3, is KAGVTQTPRYLIKTRGQQVTLSCSPISGHRSVSWYQQTPGQGLQFLFEYFSETQRNKGNFPGRFSGRQFSNSRSEMNVSTLELGDSALYLCASSISGGTYNEQFFGPGTRLTVL.

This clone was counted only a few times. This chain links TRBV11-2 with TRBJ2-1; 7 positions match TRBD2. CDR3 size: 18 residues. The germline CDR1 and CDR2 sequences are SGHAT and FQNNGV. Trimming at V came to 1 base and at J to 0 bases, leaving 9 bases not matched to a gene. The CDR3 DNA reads TGTGCCAGCAGCTTAGTGTTTGGAACGGGGGGCTCCTACAATGAGCAGTTCTTC. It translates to CASSLVFGTGGSYNEQFF.